The clone carrying this T cell receptor (beta chain) came up once. The V gene lost 1 base and the J gene lost 2 bases, with 9 bases spanning the gap. Germline CDR1 and CDR2: LGHDT and YNNKEL (reference sequence). The CDR3 runs to 15 residues. Adults between roughly 18 and 90 years of age took part from 24 US areas. The study assigned cohorts using participant-reported clinical history. The data are from a study of blood T cell repertoires in COVID-19. The wider study: Acute-phase and convalescent COVID-19 samples originated in the United States, Italy and Spain.

How the authors handled the data: Counts of nucleated cells, estimated from reference gene primer amplification, were obtained. The assay was immunoSEQ multiplex PCR, and TCRdb's table has in-frame clones only and misses some. D and trimming were read from the DNA, whereas the V and J calls and clone size are those reported in that table. The sample consists of 310,000 or so clones, roughly 90% of them appearing once. Sequenced sample: PBMCs or T cells enriched from blood (not recorded which). The chain employs TRBV3-1 (or the pseudogene TRBV3-2) and TRBJ1-3; D perhaps matches TRBD1 (6 bases). This clonotype originated in a young woman with acute COVID-19. The DNA for the CDR3 is TGTGCCAGCAGCCAAGCGGCAGGGGCTGGAAACACCATATATTTT. Translating it yields CASSQAAGAGNTIYF.